The entry below gives a single TCR beta chain sequence along with its context. The data are from a study of blood T cell repertoires in COVID-19. Clones were sequenced by immunoSEQ multiplex PCR, and TCRdb holds only the in-frame ones, with some missing. Of 250,000 to 300,000 clones listed, about 85% are singletons. The CDR3 runs to 17 residues. Germline V gene sequence: CDR1 KGHSH, CDR2 LQKENI. The V and J ends lost 2 bases and 0 bases respectively, with 14 bases between them. The receptor was isolated from a woman aged 50 to 65 who had recovered from COVID-19. V usage is TRBV18 and J usage is TRBJ1-3, with no clear D. Specimen: peripheral blood. CDR3 residues: CASSPISTASSGNTIYF. CDR3 nucleotides: TGTGCCAGCTCACCAATATCCACAGCCAGCTCTGGAAACACCATATATTTT.